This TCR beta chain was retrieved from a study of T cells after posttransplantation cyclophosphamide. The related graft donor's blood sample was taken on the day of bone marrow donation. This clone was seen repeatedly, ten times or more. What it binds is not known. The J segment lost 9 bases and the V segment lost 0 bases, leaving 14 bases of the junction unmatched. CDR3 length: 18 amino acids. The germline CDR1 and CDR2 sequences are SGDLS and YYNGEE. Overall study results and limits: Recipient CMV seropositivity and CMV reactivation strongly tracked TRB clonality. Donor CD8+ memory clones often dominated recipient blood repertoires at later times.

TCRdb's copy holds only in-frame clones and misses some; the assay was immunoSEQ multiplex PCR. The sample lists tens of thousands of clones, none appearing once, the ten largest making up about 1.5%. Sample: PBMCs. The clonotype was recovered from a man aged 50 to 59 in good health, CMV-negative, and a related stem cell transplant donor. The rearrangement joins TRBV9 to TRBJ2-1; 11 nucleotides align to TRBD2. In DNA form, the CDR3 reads TGTGCCAGCAGCGTAGGGGGAGCGGCTAGCGGGAGGTTGGGTGAGCAGTTCTTC. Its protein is CASSVGGAASGRLGEQFF.